This T cell receptor beta chain was retrieved from a study of shared clonotypes between healthy human individuals. Study-wide context: The study enrolled a couple of women and three men aged 18 to 49. For every donor, three CD4 naive, three CD4 memory, two CD8 naive and one CD8 memory plates were used.

As for this clone: The antigen is unknown.

The CDR3 contains 16 residues. Germline CDR1 reads LNHDA; CDR2 reads SQIVND (reference sequence). Trimming shortened V by 11 bases and J by 0 bases, and 20 bases separated the two germline ends. Findings and caveats of the study: Generation probabilities of non-shared clonotypes were lower (relative to those shared by all four donors).

Approximately 200 ng DNA, 25,000 to 30,000 T cell genomes, went into each sorted-subset replicate PCR. Using immunoSEQ multiplex PCR, the repertoire was profiled, and TCRdb retains in-frame clones only, with some absent. The sample carries 300,000 or so clones, under 80% recorded once. The specimen was memory CD4+ T cells sorted from blood. The subset was: CD45RA-negative fraction. This TCR was sampled from a man between 25 and 39 years old in good health. This chain connects TRBV19 to TRBJ1-3; D may be TRBD1 (5 bases). CDR3 in amino acids: CAAGGGQGGSGNTIYF. The CDR3 region has the DNA TGTGCCGCCGGAGGTGGGCAGGGAGGCTCTGGAAACACCATATATTTT.